The 8 T cell receptor beta chains below come from one sample, sequenced in a study of PD-1 blockade in classical Hodgkin lymphoma. TCRdb's table, derived via immunoSEQ multiplex PCR, lists solely in-frame clones and lacks some. The sample has 20,000 to 25,000 clones, 60% to 85% seen once. Every patient relapsed after autologous stem cell transplantation, and brentuximab vedotin exposure varied. The input for sequencing was peripheral blood mononuclear cells (PBMCs), taken before the second cycle of nivolumab. These TCRs come from a human donor with classical Hodgkin lymphoma.

The chain links TRBV6-6 to TRBJ2-1; 9 nucleotides align to TRBD2. The CDR3 is made up of 15 amino acids. The germline gives CDR1 MNHNY, CDR2 SVGAGI (reference sequence). Trimming at V came to 4 bases and at J to 3 bases, leaving 4 bases not matched to a gene. CDR3 loop: CASSSTSGLYNEQFF. CDR3 coding DNA: TGTGCCAGCAGTTCTACTAGCGGGCTCTACAATGAGCAGTTCTTC.

V gene TRBV20-1 combines with J gene TRBJ2-2; no clear D gene. The germline V gene encodes CDR1 DFQATT and CDR2 SNEGSKA (reference sequence). There are 11 residues in the CDR3. The germline V and J ends were trimmed by 4 bases and 6 bases, with 6 bases remaining between them. The CDR3 DNA sequence: TGCAGTGCTAAGTATGCCGGGGAGCTGTTTTTT. Encoded protein: CSAKYAGELFF.

The gene calls are TRBV28 and TRBJ2-3, with 13 bases fitting TRBD2. The trim removed 7 bases at V and 4 bases at J, leaving 8 bases unmatched. Germline lookup yields CDR1 MDHEN and CDR2 SYDVKM. The CDR3 has 16 residues. The CDR3 region is CASTPPGLAGADTQYF. CDR3 in DNA: TGTGCCAGCACACCCCCTGGACTAGCGGGAGCAGATACGCAGTATTTT.

This clone turned up a few times. The V and J genes are TRBV6-1 and TRBJ1-1; D is unclear. V lost 2 bases to trimming and J lost 1 base, with 5 bases between them. Looked up from germline, CDR1 is MNHNS and CDR2 is SASEGT. The CDR3 spans 13 residues. The CDR3 is CASSERGNTEAFF. The CDR3, as DNA: TGTGCCAGCAGTGAACGCGGGAACACTGAAGCTTTCTTT.

This clone came up once. The V call is TRBV11-2, the J call TRBJ2-7, with 8 bases identical to TRBD2. This CDR3 is built from 14 residues. The germline V gene encodes CDR1 SGHAT and CDR2 FQNNGV. Trimming removed 3 bases from V and 2 bases from J; junction bases left unmatched: 3. The CDR3 DNA reads TGTGCCAGCAGCTTCAGCGGGAGTACCTACGAGCAGTACTTC. Encoded protein: CASSFSGSTYEQYF.

The chain carries TRBV2 and TRBJ1-2, with D unresolved. The length of the CDR3 is 15 residues. Trimming left V 7 bases short and J 4 bases short, with 19 bases between. Germline V gives CDR1 SNHLY, CDR2 FYNNEI. The CDR3 region is CASMPVPTRFYGYTF. The CDR3 region has the DNA TGTGCCAGCATGCCCGTTCCGACAAGATTCTATGGCTACACCTTC.

The rearrangement links TRBV6-1 to TRBJ2-2; D is unclear. Germline loops: CDR1 MNHNS, CDR2 SASEGT. The CDR3 sequence is 17 residues long. V gave up 4 bases and J gave up 8 bases, with 23 bases separating them. CDR3 sequence: CASSAPSFAQSRGELFF. For the CDR3, the DNA is TGTGCCAGCAGTGCACCTTCCTTTGCTCAATCGAGGGGGGAGCTGTTTTTT.

This clone was observed a single time. The chain combines TRBV6-1 with TRBJ1-6; D unresolved. Germline CDR1 MNHNS, CDR2 SASEGT. The CDR3 is made up of 14 amino acids. Deletions cut 3 bases from V and 9 bases from J, with 12 bases between. DNA of the CDR3: TGTGCCAGCAGTGACCTGCACGGGAGTTCACCCCTCCACTTT. Its translation is CASSDLHGSSPLHF.